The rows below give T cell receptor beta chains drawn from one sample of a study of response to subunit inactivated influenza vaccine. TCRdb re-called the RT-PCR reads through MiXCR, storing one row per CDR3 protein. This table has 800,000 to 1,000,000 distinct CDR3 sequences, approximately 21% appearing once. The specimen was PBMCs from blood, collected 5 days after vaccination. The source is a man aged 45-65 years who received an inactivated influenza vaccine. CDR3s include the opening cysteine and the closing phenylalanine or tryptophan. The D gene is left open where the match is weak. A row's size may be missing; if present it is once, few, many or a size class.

CDR3 DNA: TGCAGCGTTGACGGAAGCACAGATACGCAGTATTTT
CDR3 protein: CSVDGSTDTQYF
D gene: -
V gene: TRBV29-1
J gene: TRBJ2-3
clone size: -

CDR3 DNA: TGTGCCAGCAGCGACGCGACAGGGGCGAGGACCGGGGAGCTGTTTTTT
CDR3 protein: CASSDATGARTGELFF
D gene: TRBD1
V gene: TRBV6-1
J gene: TRBJ2-2
clone size: -

CDR3 DNA: TGTGCCATCAGTGAGTCACAAACAACTAATGAAAAACTGTTTTTT
CDR3 protein: CAISESQTTNEKLFF
D gene: -
V gene: TRBV10-3
J gene: TRBJ1-4
clone size: few

CDR3 DNA: TGTGCCAGCAGCTACCTCGGACGGCCCTCTGGGGCCAACGTCCTGACTTTC
CDR3 protein: CASSYLGRPSGANVLTF
D gene: -
V gene: TRBV7-8
J gene: TRBJ2-6
clone size: few

CDR3 DNA: TGTGCCAGCAGTGGAGCTTTACTAGCGGGGTATACGCAGTATTTT
CDR3 protein: CASSGALLAGYTQYF
D gene: TRBD2
V gene: TRBV6-1
J gene: TRBJ2-3
clone size: -

CDR3 DNA: TGTGCCAGCAGGCGGGACACCGGTTTTACCGGGGAGCTGTTTTTT
CDR3 protein: CASRRDTGFTGELFF
D gene: -
V gene: TRBV7-2
J gene: TRBJ2-2
clone size: few

CDR3 DNA: TGCGCCAGCAGCTTGGCACCCAGGACAGGCGGAGACTACGAGCAGTACTTC
CDR3 protein: CASSLAPRTGGDYEQYF
D gene: TRBD1
V gene: TRBV5-1
J gene: TRBJ2-7
clone size: -

CDR3 DNA: TGTGCCAGCAGCCCCGGACAGGGTGAAAGCTCACCCCTCCACTTT
CDR3 protein: CASSPGQGESSPLHF
D gene: TRBD1
V gene: TRBV6-2/TRBV6-3
J gene: TRBJ1-6
clone size: -

CDR3 DNA: TGTGCCAGCAGTTACGCAGGGCTTGGCTACACCTTC
CDR3 protein: CASSYAGLGYTF
D gene: -
V gene: TRBV6-2/TRBV6-3
J gene: TRBJ1-2
clone size: -

CDR3 DNA: TGTGCCAGCAGGAACAGGGCAGAGACCCAGTACTTC
CDR3 protein: CASRNRAETQYF
D gene: -
V gene: TRBV6-6
J gene: TRBJ2-5
clone size: few

CDR3 DNA: TGCGCCAGCAGCCAAGGGCTAGCTGCGAACACCGGGGAGCTGTTTTTT
CDR3 protein: CASSQGLAANTGELFF
D gene: -
V gene: TRBV4-3
J gene: TRBJ2-2
clone size: -

CDR3 DNA: TGTGCCAGCTCAGGCGGACAGGGGGCGTCGGGCTACACCTTC
CDR3 protein: CASSGGQGASGYTF
D gene: TRBD1
V gene: TRBV18
J gene: TRBJ1-2
clone size: -

CDR3 DNA: TGTGCCAGCAGCCAAGTGGGGGCCACCTACGAGCAGTACTTC
CDR3 protein: CASSQVGATYEQYF
D gene: -
V gene: TRBV4-2
J gene: TRBJ2-7
clone size: many

CDR3 DNA: TGCGCCAGCAGCTGGGACAGCGAGAACACTGAAGCTTTCTTT
CDR3 protein: CASSWDSENTEAFF
D gene: TRBD1
V gene: TRBV5-1
J gene: TRBJ1-1
clone size: few

CDR3 DNA: TGTGCCAGCAGCTTAGCGAGCGAACCCGGTGAGCAGTTCTTC
CDR3 protein: CASSLASEPGEQFF
D gene: -
V gene: TRBV7-8
J gene: TRBJ2-1
clone size: -

CDR3 DNA: TGTGCCACCAGCACCTCAGATAGTGAGCAGTTCTTC
CDR3 protein: CATSTSDSEQFF
D gene: -
V gene: TRBV15
J gene: TRBJ2-1
clone size: few

CDR3 DNA: TGTGCCAGCAGGGAACAGGGGGCCAGCACTGAAGCTTTCTTT
CDR3 protein: CASREQGASTEAFF
D gene: TRBD1
V gene: TRBV3-1
J gene: TRBJ1-1
clone size: once

CDR3 DNA: TGTGCCAGCAGTTTAGCGCCGGCAGGGTTATATGGCTACACCTTC
CDR3 protein: CASSLAPAGLYGYTF
D gene: -
V gene: TRBV12-3/TRBV12-4
J gene: TRBJ1-2
clone size: few

CDR3 DNA: TGTGCCAGCAGTTACCCGACTAGCGGGGCACCGACGGTGACCCAGTACTTC
CDR3 protein: CASSYPTSGAPTVTQYF
D gene: TRBD2
V gene: TRBV7-2
J gene: TRBJ2-5
clone size: few

CDR3 DNA: TGTGCCAGCAGTTTAACACGACCCGGAACCTTGGACGAGCAGTACTTC
CDR3 protein: CASSLTRPGTLDEQYF
D gene: -
V gene: TRBV12-3/TRBV12-4
J gene: TRBJ2-7
clone size: few

CDR3 DNA: TGTGCCAGCAGCTTGGCTAGTTTTAATGAGCAGTTCTTC
CDR3 protein: CASSLASFNEQFF
D gene: -
V gene: TRBV5-5
J gene: TRBJ2-1
clone size: few

CDR3 DNA: TGTGCCAGCAGCTTTGGCGGGAGCGCCTACAATGAGCAGTTCTTC
CDR3 protein: CASSFGGSAYNEQFF
D gene: TRBD2
V gene: TRBV7-2
J gene: TRBJ2-1
clone size: few

CDR3 DNA: TGTGCCACCAGTCGCGGACAGGGCTACGAGCAGTACTTC
CDR3 protein: CATSRGQGYEQYF
D gene: TRBD1
V gene: TRBV24-1
J gene: TRBJ2-7
clone size: few

CDR3 DNA: TGCGCCAGCAGCGCAGGGCGCTCCTCATCCACCGGGGAGCTGTTTTTT
CDR3 protein: CASSAGRSSSTGELFF
D gene: -
V gene: TRBV4-1
J gene: TRBJ2-2
clone size: -

CDR3 DNA: TGCAGTGGGGGTTACAGGTTACTAGCCAAAAACATTCAGTACTTC
CDR3 protein: CSGGYRLLAKNIQYF
D gene: -
V gene: TRBV20-1
J gene: TRBJ2-4
clone size: few

CDR3 DNA: TGTGCCAGCAGTTTGTGGGGGGATTCACCCCTCCACTTT
CDR3 protein: CASSLWGDSPLHF
D gene: -
V gene: TRBV12-3/TRBV12-4
J gene: TRBJ1-6
clone size: many

CDR3 DNA: TGTGCCAGCAGTCCCCAATGGTCAGGCCATGAGCAGTTCTTC
CDR3 protein: CASSPQWSGHEQFF
D gene: -
V gene: TRBV6-1
J gene: TRBJ2-1
clone size: few

CDR3 DNA: TGTGCCACCAGCAGAGATACCATTACTGAAGCTTTCTTT
CDR3 protein: CATSRDTITEAFF
D gene: -
V gene: TRBV15
J gene: TRBJ1-1
clone size: few

CDR3 DNA: TGTGCCAGCAGTTACTTGGGGGGGGATGAGCAGTTCTTC
CDR3 protein: CASSYLGGDEQFF
D gene: TRBD2
V gene: TRBV6-6
J gene: TRBJ2-1
clone size: -

CDR3 DNA: TGTGCCAGCAGTAATAACGGGACAGCTCGCCAAGAGACCCAGTACTTC
CDR3 protein: CASSNNGTARQETQYF
D gene: TRBD1
V gene: TRBV28
J gene: TRBJ2-5
clone size: once

CDR3 DNA: TGCGCCAGCAGCCCATCGGGGTACAATGAAAAACTGTTTTTT
CDR3 protein: CASSPSGYNEKLFF
D gene: -
V gene: TRBV5-1
J gene: TRBJ1-4
clone size: few

CDR3 DNA: TGTGCCAGCAGCTACGTAGCGGATACGCAGTATTTT
CDR3 protein: CASSYVADTQYF
D gene: -
V gene: TRBV5-5
J gene: TRBJ2-3
clone size: few

CDR3 DNA: TGCGCCAGCAGCTTGGCCCCAGGGGAGGGCTACGAGCAGTACTTC
CDR3 protein: CASSLAPGEGYEQYF
D gene: -
V gene: TRBV5-1
J gene: TRBJ2-7
clone size: once

CDR3 DNA: TGTGCCAGCAGCTTGGCAGCGCATGGGGGGACTGAAGCTTTCTTT
CDR3 protein: CASSLAAHGGTEAFF
D gene: -
V gene: TRBV5-5
J gene: TRBJ1-1
clone size: -

CDR3 DNA: TGTGCCACCAGCAGAGATGGGGCTCTAGCGGACTGGAGTGAGACCCAGTACTTC
CDR3 protein: CATSRDGALADWSETQYF
D gene: TRBD2
V gene: TRBV15
J gene: TRBJ2-5
clone size: few

CDR3 DNA: TGTGCCAGCAGTTACGGTGTAATCGATGAGCAGTTCTTC
CDR3 protein: CASSYGVIDEQFF
D gene: -
V gene: TRBV6-2/TRBV6-3
J gene: TRBJ2-1
clone size: few

CDR3 DNA: TGCAGTGCTAGAGCGACACACCACCAAGAGATCCAGTACTTC
CDR3 protein: CSARATHHQEIQYF
D gene: -
V gene: TRBV20-1
J gene: TRBJ2-5
clone size: -

CDR3 DNA: TGTGCCAGCAGCCAAGATCGGGGGAGGAACAACAATGAGCAGTTCTTC
CDR3 protein: CASSQDRGRNNNEQFF
D gene: -
V gene: TRBV4-2
J gene: TRBJ2-1
clone size: few

CDR3 DNA: TGTGCCAGCAGCCAAGATCAGCTAGCGGGGGATAGGGAGACCCAGTACTTC
CDR3 protein: CASSQDQLAGDRETQYF
D gene: TRBD2
V gene: TRBV3-1
J gene: TRBJ2-5
clone size: few

CDR3 DNA: TGCGCCAGCAGTATTCTAGCGGGGACCTTGAACACCGGGGAGCTGTTTTTT
CDR3 protein: CASSILAGTLNTGELFF
D gene: TRBD2
V gene: TRBV5-1
J gene: TRBJ2-2
clone size: few

CDR3 DNA: TGTGCCACCAGCCACGGAGGGGTCACTAATGAAAAACTGTTTTTT
CDR3 protein: CATSHGGVTNEKLFF
D gene: -
V gene: TRBV15
J gene: TRBJ1-4
clone size: -

CDR3 DNA: TGTGCCAGCAGTTACTCAACGGGGGACCTTTACAATGAGCAGTTCTTC
CDR3 protein: CASSYSTGDLYNEQFF
D gene: -
V gene: TRBV6-2/TRBV6-3
J gene: TRBJ2-1
clone size: few

CDR3 DNA: TGTGCCAGCAGTTTACGGGAGGATGAGCAGTTCTTC
CDR3 protein: CASSLREDEQFF
D gene: TRBD2
V gene: TRBV9
J gene: TRBJ2-1
clone size: few

CDR3 DNA: TGCAGTGCTAGAGACCCAGGGCTCACCATCTACGAGCAGTACTTC
CDR3 protein: CSARDPGLTIYEQYF
D gene: -
V gene: TRBV20-1
J gene: TRBJ2-7
clone size: -